One and the same sample provided the 27 T cell receptor beta chains below, sequenced in a study of tumor-infiltrating lymphocytes in localized non-small cell lung cancer. TCRdb's copy holds only in-frame clones and misses some; the assay was immunoSEQ multiplex PCR. This table has about 10,000 clones, 81% appearing once. Sequenced input: uninvolved lung tissue not adjacent to the tumor. Source of these receptors: a human donor with non-small cell lung cancer.

The CDR3 DNA is TGTGCCAGCAGCACCCTGGCAGGGGTGGACACTGAAGCTTTCTTT. As protein: CASSTLAGVDTEAFF. The chain combines TRBV5-4 with TRBJ1-1; tentatively, D is TRBD1 (6 bases). This CDR3 has 15 residues. Trimming shortened V by 4 bases and J by 3 bases, and 16 bases separated the two germline ends. Germline loops: CDR1 SGHNT, CDR2 YYREEE (reference sequence).

This sequence joins TRBV30 and TRBJ1-5; TRBD1 matches 7 bases. The CDR3 spans 15 residues. After removal of 2 bases from V and 2 bases from J, the junction contained 6 bases not matched to a gene. Germline V gene sequence: CDR1 GTSNPN, CDR2 SVGIG (reference sequence). This CDR3 is CAWSPGQVGNQPQHF. The CDR3 coding sequence is TGTGCCTGGAGTCCTGGACAGGTGGGCAATCAGCCCCAGCATTTT. The variable domain in full, with the rest retrieved from reference TRBV30 and TRBJ1-5, is SQTIHQWPATLVQPVGSPLSLECTVEGTSNPNLYWYRQAAGRGLQLLFYSVGIGQISSEVPQNLSASRPQDRQFILSSKKLLLSDSGFYLCAWSPGQVGNQPQHFGDGTRLSIL.

This chain joins TRBV18 and TRBJ1-1, with D tentatively TRBD1 (6 bases). The CDR3 consists of 14 residues. Germline V gives CDR1 KGHSH, CDR2 LQKENI. Deletions cut 3 bases from V and 5 bases from J, with 13 bases between. CDR3 sequence: CASSPLAGETEAFF. CDR3 DNA sequence: TGTGCCAGCTCACCGTTGGCAGGGGAGACTGAAGCTTTCTTT.

The table lists this clone with a few counts. The chain links TRBV13 to TRBJ2-5, with D perhaps matching TRBD2 (6 bases). Between the trimmed V and J ends, which lost 3 bases and 5 bases, there was a span of 13 bases. The CDR3 is 14 residues long. CDR1 and CDR2 (germline): PRHDT, FYEKMQ (reference sequence). The CDR3 coding sequence is TGTGCCAGCAGCTTGGGACTCCCGGCGGAGACCCAGTACTTC. Translated: CASSLGLPAETQYF.

The chain is built from TRBV6-5 and TRBJ2-7; TRBD1 matches at 8 bases. CDR1 MNHEY and CDR2 SVGAGI come from the germline V gene. The V gene end was trimmed by 6 bases and the J gene end by 2 bases; junction bases not matched to a gene: 6. CDR3 length: 14 amino acids. CDR3 region: CASSRDRPPYEQYF. The CDR3 DNA reads as TGTGCCAGCAGCCGGGACAGGCCCCCCTACGAGCAGTACTTC.

This clone was counted a single time. The V gene is TRBV6-6, the J gene TRBJ1-1, with no clear D. From germline, CDR1 is MNHNY and CDR2 SVGAGI (reference sequence). The CDR3 runs to 14 residues. V lost 4 bases to trimming and J lost 6 bases, with 15 bases between them. The CDR3 is CASSWEKGGPEAFF. The CDR3 bases are TGTGCCAGCAGTTGGGAGAAGGGTGGTCCTGAAGCTTTCTTT.

The chain employs TRBV10-3 and TRBJ2-7, with D tentatively TRBD2 (6 bases). Trimming removed 7 bases from V and 5 bases from J, with 15 bases in between. Looked up from germline, CDR1 is ENHRY and CDR2 is SYGVKD. The CDR3 has 13 residues. The CDR3 reads CAIMGGRGDEQYF. The CDR3 bases are TGTGCCATCATGGGGGGAAGGGGAGACGAGCAGTACTTC.

The V and J genes are TRBV7-2 and TRBJ1-3; D call uncertain. Germline assignment: CDR1 SGHTA and CDR2 FQGNSA. The ends were cut back, 3 bases at V and 0 bases at J, with 12 bases in the middle. The CDR3 runs to 16 residues. The CDR3 spells CASSFWSSGSGNTIYF. For the CDR3, the DNA is TGTGCCAGCAGCTTTTGGTCCTCGGGCTCTGGAAACACCATATATTTT.

The rearrangement joins TRBV7-9 to TRBJ2-6; 8 positions agree with TRBD1. Trimming removed 1 base from V and 4 bases from J; junction bases left unmatched: 12. Germline V gene lookup returns CDR1 SEHNR and CDR2 FQNEAQ (reference sequence). CDR3 length: 19 residues. CDR3 amino acids: CASSLVYGQGVRGANVLTF. The CDR3 DNA is TGTGCCAGCAGCTTAGTATACGGACAGGGAGTTAGAGGGGCCAACGTCCTGACTTTC.

The chain carries TRBV5-4 and TRBJ2-3; possibly TRBD2 for D (5 bases). V gave up 0 bases and J gave up 4 bases, with 12 bases separating them. The V gene's germline CDR1 is SGHNT and CDR2 YYREEE (reference sequence). The length of the CDR3 is 15 residues. The CDR3 loop reads CASSLEGRAADTQYF. In nucleotides, the CDR3 is TGTGCCAGCAGCTTGGAAGGTAGAGCGGCAGATACGCAGTATTTT.

This chain uses TRBV7-2 with TRBJ1-2; D ambiguous. CDR1 and CDR2 from the germline V gene are SGHTA and FQGNSA. V was clipped by 6 bases and J by 5 bases, with 19 bases between them. The CDR3 covers 15 residues. CDR3 bases: TGTGCCAGCAGTCGAGACAAGGTGGAGAGGTATGGCTACACCTTC. As protein: CASSRDKVERYGYTF.

The V gene is TRBV25-1, the J gene TRBJ2-7; TRBD2 aligns across 8 bases. The CDR3 spans 13 residues. V lost 5 bases to trimming and J lost 2 bases; unmatched junction nucleotides: 2. Germline CDR1 is MGHDK and CDR2 is SYGVNS. CDR3: CASSPSGPYEQYF. CDR3 bases: TGTGCCAGCAGTCCTAGCGGGCCCTACGAGCAGTACTTC.

In nucleotides, the CDR3 is TGTGCCAGCAGCTTGGGCCCAGCGGGGGGGGATGAAGCTTTCTTT. Translation: CASSLGPAGGDEAFF. V and J are TRBV5-5 and TRBJ1-1; a weak D match, TRBD1 (5 bases). Trimming pared 0 bases from V and 7 bases from J, leaving 16 bases between. The CDR3 covers 15 residues. Germline loops: CDR1 SGHKS, CDR2 YYEKEE (reference sequence).

V and J are TRBV6-1 and TRBJ2-4, with D perhaps TRBD2 (7 bases). The CDR3 length is 15 residues. V was pared by 8 bases and J by 3 bases, with 17 bases between. Germline CDR1 is MNHNS and CDR2 is SASEGT. The CDR3 DNA reads TGTGCCAGCGGGGGGGGCCGGGTCCTCAAAAACATTCAGTACTTC. The encoded protein is CASGGGRVLKNIQYF.

CDR3 in amino acids: CASSPLRTSDTQYF. The CDR3, as DNA: TGTGCCAGCAGCCCCTTACGCACGTCAGATACGCAGTATTTT. The chain is built from TRBV11-1 and TRBJ2-3; no clear D. The CDR3 has 14 residues. Germline CDR1 is SGHAT and CDR2 is FQDESV (reference sequence). With 5 bases removed from V and 4 bases from J, the gap between germline ends came to 13 bases.

J is TRBJ2-2 and V is TRBV6-1; 9 nucleotides agree with TRBD1. V lost 6 bases and J lost 5; bases outside the gene matches: 4. The CDR3 spans 14 residues. In germline, CDR1 is MNHNS, CDR2 SASEGT. For the CDR3, the DNA is TGTGCCAGCAGGGGACAGGGAGGTACCGGGGAGCTGTTTTTT. Encoded protein: CASRGQGGTGELFF.

V usage is TRBV19 and J usage is TRBJ2-7; 9 bases agree with TRBD2. V dropped 5 bases and J dropped 1; count of bases not matched to a gene: 9. CDR3 length equals 16 residues. The V gene's germline CDR1 is LNHDA and CDR2 SQIVND (reference sequence). The CDR3 sequence is CASSPYSGSASYEQYF. The CDR3 DNA reads TGTGCCAGTAGTCCGTATAGCGGGAGCGCGTCCTACGAGCAGTACTTC.

The chain recombines TRBV7-9 with TRBJ2-2; 10 positions agree with TRBD2. V shed 5 bases and J 0 bases; nucleotides not matched to a gene: 3. The CDR3 has 16 residues. Germline V gene data show CDR1 as SEHNR and CDR2 as FQNEAQ (reference sequence). The CDR3 is CASSRSGRTNTGELFF. CDR3 nucleotide sequence: TGTGCCAGCAGCCGTAGCGGGAGGACGAACACCGGGGAGCTGTTTTTT.

The chain carries TRBV7-9 and TRBJ1-3; D remains unclear. The germline V gene encodes CDR1 SEHNR and CDR2 FQNEAQ (reference sequence). The CDR3 runs 13 residues. V lost 2 bases to trimming and J lost 3 bases, with 5 bases between them. Written as DNA, the CDR3 is TGTGCCAGCAGCTTAAGCGTTGGAAACACCATATATTTT. This sequence encodes CASSLSVGNTIYF.

J is TRBJ2-7 and V is TRBV29-1, with 7 nucleotides matching TRBD1. The CDR3 contains 14 residues. Germline V gene lookup returns CDR1 SQVTM and CDR2 ANQGSEA. V lost 4 bases and J lost 1; bases outside the gene matches: 7. The CDR3 loop reads CSVGATGRSYEQYF. CDR3 nucleotides: TGCAGCGTTGGGGCGACAGGGAGATCCTACGAGCAGTACTTC.

The chain couples TRBV5-1 to TRBJ1-2; a weak D match, TRBD1 (5 bases). Germline V CDR1 and CDR2: SGHRS, YFSETQ. V lost 3 bases to trimming and J lost 8 bases, with 14 bases between them. CDR3 length equals 13 residues. The CDR3 DNA follows: TGCGCCAGCAGCTCAGGCAGGGACGAGGGCTACACCTTC. Its translation: CASSSGRDEGYTF.

This clone was detected once. Other DNA sequences of this sample code for an identical CDR3. The chain uses TRBV7-2 and TRBJ2-5; possibly TRBD1 or TRBD2 for D (5 bases each). V lost 1 base and J lost 6, with 15 bases in between. Germline V gene sequence: CDR1 SGHTA, CDR2 FQGNSA. This CDR3 has 15 residues. CDR3 protein: CASSLDRGVGKTQYF. The CDR3 nucleotides read TGTGCCAGCAGCTTAGATCGAGGGGTGGGAAAGACCCAGTACTTC. The full variable domain, in which reference TRBV7-2 and TRBJ2-5 provide the parts outside the CDR3, is GAGVSQSPSNKVTEKGKDVELRCDPISGHTALYWYRQSLGQGLEFLIYFQGNSAPDKSGLPSDRFSAERTGGSVSTLTIQRTQQEDSAVYLCASSLDRGVGKTQYFGPGTRLLVL.

A word on this clone: Additional DNA sequences in this sample encode the identical CDR3. The rearrangement links TRBV9 to TRBJ2-3, with 7 bases that match TRBD2. The ends lost 0 bases at V and 5 bases at J; junction bases unmatched: 9. Germline V lookup: CDR1 SGDLS, CDR2 YYNGEE. There are 16 residues in the CDR3. The CDR3 bases are TGTGCCAGCAGCGTAGGCCCTGGGAGGGGAGTAGATACGCAGTATTTT. This gives the protein CASSVGPGRGVDTQYF.

V gene TRBV7-2 combines with J gene TRBJ2-5; D is undetermined. The germline V gene has CDR1 SGHTA and CDR2 FQGNSA. The CDR3 is 14 residues long. Trimming stripped 2 bases from V and 3 bases from J, with 10 bases between. The CDR3 spells CASSLLGTEETQYF. DNA of the CDR3: TGTGCCAGCAGCTTACTAGGAACGGAAGAGACCCAGTACTTC.

This chain joins TRBV14 and TRBJ2-1, with 7 bases matching TRBD2. CDR1 and CDR2 (germline): SGHDN, FVKESK. The CDR3 spans 16 residues. The junction had 5 bases not matched to a gene; V was cut back by 3 bases and J by 0 bases. DNA for the CDR3: TGTGCCAGCAGCCAGGGGTCGGGAGGCTCCTACAATGAGCAGTTCTTC. Residues: CASSQGSGGSYNEQFF.

The sample holds one count of this clone. The chain carries TRBV28 and TRBJ2-7; TRBD1 matches 11 bases. V lost 6 bases to trimming and J lost 0 bases; unmatched junction nucleotides: 7. The CDR3 consists of 16 residues. Germline V gene lookup returns CDR1 MDHEN and CDR2 SYDVKM. The CDR3 sequence is CASRTRTGGFSYEQYF. The DNA for the CDR3 is TGTGCCAGCAGAACTCGGACAGGGGGCTTCTCCTACGAGCAGTACTTC.

This sequence joins TRBV6-6 and TRBJ2-2; 8 bases agree with TRBD1. Germline CDR1 and CDR2: MNHNY and SVGAGI (reference sequence). This CDR3 region has 14 residues. The V and J ends lost 10 bases and 1 base, in that order; junction bases with no gene match: 5. The CDR3 DNA sequence: TGTGCCACCACAGGGACAGGGAACACCGGGGAGCTGTTTTTT. Residues: CATTGTGNTGELFF.